Listed here are 13 T cell receptor beta chains from one sample, sequenced in a study of technical replicates of blood from a few donors. TCRdb's table, derived via immunoSEQ multiplex PCR, lists solely in-frame clones and lacks some. Of around 84,000 clones listed, around 97% are singletons. The material sequenced was T cells isolated from PBMCs. These TCRs come from a human donor in good health.

The chain couples TRBV5-1 to TRBJ2-5; 7 bases match TRBD1. Germline CDR1 reads SGHRS; CDR2 reads YFSETQ. CDR3 length: 15 residues. V shed 4 bases, J shed 2 bases, and the junction held 8 bases outside the gene matches. CDR3 bases: TGCGCCAGCAGCCTCTCTACGGGACAGCAAGAGACCCAGTACTTC. Protein product: CASSLSTGQQETQYF.

The J gene is TRBJ2-1, the V gene TRBV7-9, with TRBD1 matching over 7 bases. The CDR3 is 12 amino acids. J lost 8 bases, V lost 2 bases, and 0 bases had no gene match. Germline CDR1 is SEHNR and CDR2 is FQNEAQ (reference sequence). The DNA of the CDR3 is TGTGCCAGCAGCTTACAGGGGGATGAGCAGTTCTTC. It encodes CASSLQGDEQFF.

The chain uses TRBV10-3 and TRBJ1-3; a weak D match, TRBD1 (5 bases). This CDR3 spans 11 amino acids. The V gene's germline CDR1 is ENHRY and CDR2 SYGVKD. V was shortened by 9 bases and J by 8 bases, with 11 bases between the two germline ends. CDR3 nucleotide sequence: TGTGCCATGGGCAGGGAAGACACCATATATTTT. Amino acids: CAMGREDTIYF.

This chain joins TRBV4-1 and TRBJ2-3, with no clear D. Trimming left V 1 base short and J 0 bases short, with 8 bases between. Looked up from germline, CDR1 is MGHRA and CDR2 is YSYEKL. This CDR3 region has 15 residues. As DNA, the CDR3 is TGCGCCAGCAGCCAAGGGGCAGCTAGCACAGATACGCAGTATTTT. Translated, it gives CASSQGAASTDTQYF.

J is TRBJ1-2 and V is TRBV27; D might be TRBD1 (6 bases). V was cut by 6 bases and J by 7 bases, with 18 bases left in between. The CDR3 is 14 residues long. Germline CDR1 and CDR2: MNHEY and SMNVEV (reference sequence). The chain's CDR3 is CASRFNQGPLGYTF. The CDR3 DNA sequence: TGTGCCAGCAGATTCAATCAGGGGCCTCTTGGCTACACCTTC.

The rearrangement uses TRBV27 and TRBJ2-5, with 13 bases fitting TRBD2. The CDR3 spans 16 residues. J gave up 1 base and V 5 bases, and 4 bases lay outside the gene matches. Germline V CDR1 and CDR2: MNHEY, SMNVEV (reference sequence). In DNA form, the CDR3 reads TGTGCCAGCAGTCCCACTAGCGGGAGGGTCCAAGAGACCCAGTACTTC. Translating it yields CASSPTSGRVQETQYF.

The chain uses TRBV7-2 and TRBJ2-2; D not certain. The CDR3 totals 12 residues. V dropped 4 bases and J dropped 3 bases, with 3 bases sitting between them. The germline gives CDR1 SGHTA, CDR2 FQGNSA. The CDR3 sequence: CASSSDTGELFF. The DNA for the CDR3 is TGTGCCAGCAGCTCCGACACCGGGGAGCTGTTTTTT.

The rearrangement uses TRBV18 and TRBJ1-5, with D unclear. This CDR3 spans 14 amino acids. V lost 3 bases to trimming and J lost 2 bases, with 8 bases between them. The germline V gene has CDR1 KGHSH and CDR2 LQKENI. CDR3 protein: CASSPLEGNQPQHF. The CDR3 nucleotides read TGTGCCAGCTCACCGCTAGAAGGCAATCAGCCCCAGCATTTT.

The rearrangement links TRBV25-1 to TRBJ2-1; 7 nucleotides match TRBD1. Germline values: CDR1 MGHDK, CDR2 SYGVNS. J lost 12 bases, V lost 2 bases, and 7 bases had no gene match. The CDR3 spans 13 residues. Here the CDR3 reads CASSEPSTGTQFF. CDR3 nucleotides: TGTGCCAGCAGTGAACCCTCGACAGGGACGCAGTTCTTC.

This chain links TRBV28 with TRBJ2-7; D gene ambiguous. Between the trimmed V and J ends, which lost 6 bases and 4 bases, there was a span of 7 bases. In germline, CDR1 is MDHEN, CDR2 SYDVKM. This CDR3 comprises 11 residues. The chain's CDR3 is CASRRMYEQYF. For the CDR3, the DNA is TGTGCCAGCAGGAGGATGTACGAGCAGTACTTC.

The rearrangement joins TRBV9 to TRBJ2-1; the D gene is possibly TRBD2 (5 bases). V was pared by 0 bases and J by 6 bases, with 13 bases between. Looked up from germline, CDR1 is SGDLS and CDR2 is YYNGEE. This CDR3 contains 15 residues. In DNA, the CDR3 is TGTGCCAGCAGCGTAGGTGGCCGCCGGGGCAATGAGCAGTTCTTC. This sequence encodes CASSVGGRRGNEQFF.

This rearrangement joins TRBV28 to TRBJ1-2, with D possibly being TRBD1 (6 bases). Per germline, CDR1 MDHEN and CDR2 SYDVKM. The V gene lost 5 bases and the J gene lost 9 bases, with 16 bases spanning the gap. The length of the CDR3 is 13 residues. CDR3 protein: CASSPPTGLSYTF. Here the CDR3 DNA reads TGTGCCAGCAGTCCCCCGACAGGCCTAAGCTACACCTTC.

The chain uses TRBV27 and TRBJ2-3; D might be TRBD2 (5 bases). Per the germline V gene, CDR1 is MNHEY and CDR2 is SMNVEV (reference sequence). Trimming pared 5 bases from V and 3 bases from J, leaving 12 bases between. CDR3 size: 14 residues. Written as DNA, the CDR3 is TGTGCCAGCAGTCCTTTCGGGATGACAGATACGCAGTATTTT. Translating it yields CASSPFGMTDTQYF.